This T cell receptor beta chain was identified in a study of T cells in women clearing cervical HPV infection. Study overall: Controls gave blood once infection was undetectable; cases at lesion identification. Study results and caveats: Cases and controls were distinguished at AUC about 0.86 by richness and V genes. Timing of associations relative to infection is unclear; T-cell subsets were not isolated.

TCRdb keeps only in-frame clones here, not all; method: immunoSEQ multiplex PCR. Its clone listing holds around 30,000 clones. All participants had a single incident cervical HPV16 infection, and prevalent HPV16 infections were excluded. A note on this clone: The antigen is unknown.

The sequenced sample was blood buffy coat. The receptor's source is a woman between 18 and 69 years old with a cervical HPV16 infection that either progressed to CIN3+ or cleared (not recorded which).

CDR3 residues: CASSLSGGNEQFF. CDR3 DNA, as far as it was read: TGTGCCAGCAGCTTGTCCGGGGGCAATGAG. The chain carries TRBV5-4 and TRBJ2-1, with D possibly matching TRBD2 (6 bases). From the germline J gene comes the end of the CDR3, since the read stops 3 residues before it. Germline assignment: CDR1 SGHNT and CDR2 YYREEE (reference sequence). V gave up 1 base and J gave up 6 bases, with 8 bases separating them. This CDR3 spans 13 amino acids. Variable domain in full (rest from reference TRBV5-4 and TRBJ2-1): ETGVTQSPTHLIKTRGQQVTLRCSSQSGHNTVSWYQQALGQGPQFIFQYYREEENGRGNFPPRFSGLQFPNYSSELNVNALELDDSALYLCASSLSGGNEQFFGPGTRLTVL.